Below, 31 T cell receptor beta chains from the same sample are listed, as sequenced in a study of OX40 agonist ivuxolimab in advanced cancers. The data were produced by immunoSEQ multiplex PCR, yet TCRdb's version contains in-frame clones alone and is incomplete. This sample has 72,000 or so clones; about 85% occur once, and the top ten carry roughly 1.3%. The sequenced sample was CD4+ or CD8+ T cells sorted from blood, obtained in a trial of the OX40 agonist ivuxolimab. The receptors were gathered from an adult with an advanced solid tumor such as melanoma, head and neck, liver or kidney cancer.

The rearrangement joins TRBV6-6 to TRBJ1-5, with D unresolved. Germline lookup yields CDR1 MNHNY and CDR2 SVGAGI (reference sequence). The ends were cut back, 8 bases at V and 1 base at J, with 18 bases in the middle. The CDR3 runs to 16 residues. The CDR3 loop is CASSGNVIRSNQPQHF. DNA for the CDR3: TGTGCCAGCTCTGGGAATGTCATACGGAGCAATCAGCCCCAGCATTTT.

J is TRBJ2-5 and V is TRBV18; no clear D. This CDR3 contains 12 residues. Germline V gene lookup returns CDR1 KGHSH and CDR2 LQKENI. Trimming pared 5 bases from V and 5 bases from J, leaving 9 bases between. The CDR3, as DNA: TGTGCCAGCTCATCCAGTGGGGAGACCCAGTACTTC. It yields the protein CASSSSGETQYF.

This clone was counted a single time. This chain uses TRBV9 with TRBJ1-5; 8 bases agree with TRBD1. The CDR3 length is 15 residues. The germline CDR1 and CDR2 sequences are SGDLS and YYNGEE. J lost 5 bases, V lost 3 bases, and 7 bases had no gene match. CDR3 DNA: TGTGCCAGCAGCGGGACAGGGATTCCGCATCAGCCCCAGCATTTT. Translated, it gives CASSGTGIPHQPQHF.

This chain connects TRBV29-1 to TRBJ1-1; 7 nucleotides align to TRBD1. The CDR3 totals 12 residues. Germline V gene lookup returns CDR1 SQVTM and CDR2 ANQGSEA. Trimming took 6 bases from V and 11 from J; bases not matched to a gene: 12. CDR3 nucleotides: TGCAGCGTCCTGACAGGGACCGTGAGTGCTTTCTTT. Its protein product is CSVLTGTVSAFF.

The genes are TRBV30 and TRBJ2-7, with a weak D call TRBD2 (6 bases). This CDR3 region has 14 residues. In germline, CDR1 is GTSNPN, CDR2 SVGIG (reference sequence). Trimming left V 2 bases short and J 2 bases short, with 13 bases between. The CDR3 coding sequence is TGTGCCTGGAGTAACGGGGGTAGGGCCTACGAGCAGTACTTC. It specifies CAWSNGGRAYEQYF.

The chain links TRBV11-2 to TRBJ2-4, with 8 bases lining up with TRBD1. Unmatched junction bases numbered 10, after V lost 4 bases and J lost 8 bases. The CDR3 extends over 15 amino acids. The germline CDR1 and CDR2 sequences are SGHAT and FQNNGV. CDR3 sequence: CASSSIRGPGDIQYF. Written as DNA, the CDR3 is TGTGCCAGCAGCTCCATCAGGGGGCCGGGAGACATTCAGTACTTC.

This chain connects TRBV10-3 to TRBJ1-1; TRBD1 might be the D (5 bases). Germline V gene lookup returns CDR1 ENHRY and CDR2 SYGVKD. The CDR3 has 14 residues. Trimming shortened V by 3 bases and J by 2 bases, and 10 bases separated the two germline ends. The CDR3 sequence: CAISDGRVNTEAFF. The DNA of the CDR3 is TGTGCCATCAGTGATGGCAGGGTTAACACTGAAGCTTTCTTT.

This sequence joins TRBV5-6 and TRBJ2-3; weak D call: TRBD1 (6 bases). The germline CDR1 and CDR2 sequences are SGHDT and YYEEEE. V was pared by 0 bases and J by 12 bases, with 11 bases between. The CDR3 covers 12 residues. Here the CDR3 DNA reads TGTGCCAGCAGCTTGGCCCCGGGACAACAGTATTTT. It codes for CASSLAPGQQYF.

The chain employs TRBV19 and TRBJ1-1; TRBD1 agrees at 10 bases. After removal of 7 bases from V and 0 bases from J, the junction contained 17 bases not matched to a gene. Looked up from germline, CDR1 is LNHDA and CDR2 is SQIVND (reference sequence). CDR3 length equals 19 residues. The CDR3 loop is CASINARGQGTLLNTEAFF. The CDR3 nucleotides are TGTGCCAGTATTAACGCGCGGGGACAGGGGACTCTATTGAACACTGAAGCTTTCTTT.

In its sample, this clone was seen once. The chain's CDR3 is CASSAEPAGRNTGELFF. Written as DNA, the CDR3 is TGTGCCAGCAGCGCGGAGCCAGCGGGAAGGAACACCGGGGAGCTGTTTTTT. The V gene is TRBV7-2, the J gene TRBJ2-2; 7 nucleotides agree with TRBD2. The CDR3 extends over 17 amino acids. Per the germline V gene, CDR1 is SGHTA and CDR2 is FQGNSA. The V and J ends lost 5 bases and 1 base, in that order; junction bases with no gene match: 10.

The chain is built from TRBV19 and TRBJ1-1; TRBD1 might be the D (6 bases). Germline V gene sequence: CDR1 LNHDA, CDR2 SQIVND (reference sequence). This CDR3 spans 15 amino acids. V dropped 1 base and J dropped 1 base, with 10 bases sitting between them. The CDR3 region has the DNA TGTGCCAGTAGTATAGGAGGGGGTTCGAACACTGAAGCTTTCTTT. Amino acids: CASSIGGGSNTEAFF.

The CDR3 loop is CASRKEGDSTYGYTF. CDR3 nucleotides: TGTGCCAGCAGGAAGGAGGGGGACAGCACCTATGGCTACACCTTC. The chain joins TRBV2 to TRBJ1-2; 7 bases align to TRBD1. Germline-derived CDR1 and CDR2 are SNHLY and FYNNEI. The CDR3 is 15 residues long. Trimming took 6 bases from V and 4 from J; bases not matched to a gene: 11.

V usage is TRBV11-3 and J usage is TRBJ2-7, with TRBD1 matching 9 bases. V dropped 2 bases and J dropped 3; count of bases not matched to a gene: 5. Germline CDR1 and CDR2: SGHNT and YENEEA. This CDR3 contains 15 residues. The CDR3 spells CASSLQTGGNYEQYF. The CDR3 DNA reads TGTGCCAGCAGCTTACAGACAGGGGGAAACTACGAGCAGTACTTC. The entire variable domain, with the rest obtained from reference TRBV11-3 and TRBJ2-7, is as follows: EAGVVQSPRYKIIEKKQPVAFWCNPISGHNTLYWYLQNLGQGPELLIRYENEEAVDDSQLPKDRFSAERLKGVDSTLKIQPAELGDSAVYLCASSLQTGGNYEQYFGPGTRLTVT.

The CDR3 here is CASMPGTSNQPQHF. The CDR3 DNA follows: TGTGCCAGTATGCCCGGGACTAGCAATCAGCCCCAGCATTTT. V gene TRBV19 combines with J gene TRBJ1-5, with D perhaps TRBD1 (5 bases). CDR1 and CDR2 (germline): LNHDA, SQIVND (reference sequence). Deletions cut 7 bases from V and 0 bases from J, with 10 bases between. CDR3 length equals 14 residues.

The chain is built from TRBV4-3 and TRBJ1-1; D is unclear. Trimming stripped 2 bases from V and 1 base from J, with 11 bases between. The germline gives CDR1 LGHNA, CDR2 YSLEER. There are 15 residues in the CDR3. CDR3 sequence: CASSQQLSSNTEAFF. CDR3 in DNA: TGCGCCAGCAGCCAACAGCTGTCCTCGAACACTGAAGCTTTCTTT.

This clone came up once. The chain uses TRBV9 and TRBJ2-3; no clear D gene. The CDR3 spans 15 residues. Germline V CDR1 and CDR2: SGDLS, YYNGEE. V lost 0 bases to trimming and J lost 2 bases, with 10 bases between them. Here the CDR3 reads CASSVGLGSTDTQYF. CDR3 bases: TGTGCCAGCAGCGTAGGCCTGGGCTCCACAGATACGCAGTATTTT.

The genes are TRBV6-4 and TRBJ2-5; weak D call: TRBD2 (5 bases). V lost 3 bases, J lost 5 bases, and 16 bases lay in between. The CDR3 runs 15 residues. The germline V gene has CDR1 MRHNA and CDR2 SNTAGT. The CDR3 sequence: CASSETDVPGETQYF. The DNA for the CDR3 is TGTGCCAGCAGTGAGACGGACGTCCCGGGGGAGACCCAGTACTTC.

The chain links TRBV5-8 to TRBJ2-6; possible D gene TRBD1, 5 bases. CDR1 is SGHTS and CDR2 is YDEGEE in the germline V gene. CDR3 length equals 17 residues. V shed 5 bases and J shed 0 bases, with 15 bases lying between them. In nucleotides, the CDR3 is TGTGCCAGCAGTGTACTGGTGGGGCACTCTGGGGCCAACGTCCTGACTTTC. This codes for CASSVLVGHSGANVLTF. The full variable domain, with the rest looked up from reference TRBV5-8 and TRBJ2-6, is EAGVTQSPTHLIKTRGQQATLRCSPISGHTSVYWYQQALGLGLQFLLWYDEGEERNRGNFPPRFSGRQFPNYSSELNVNALELEDSALYLCASSVLVGHSGANVLTFGAGSRLTVL.

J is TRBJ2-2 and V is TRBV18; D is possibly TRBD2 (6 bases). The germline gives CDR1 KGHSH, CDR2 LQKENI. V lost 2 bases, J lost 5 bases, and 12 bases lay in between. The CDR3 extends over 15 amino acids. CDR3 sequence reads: CASSPIGSYTGELFF. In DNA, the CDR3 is TGTGCCAGCTCACCAATCGGGAGTTATACCGGGGAGCTGTTTTTT.

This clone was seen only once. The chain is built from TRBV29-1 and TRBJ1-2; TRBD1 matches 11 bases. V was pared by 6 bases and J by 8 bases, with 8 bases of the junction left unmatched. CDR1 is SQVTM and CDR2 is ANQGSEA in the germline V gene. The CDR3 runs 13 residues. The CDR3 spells CSVQGQGARGYTF. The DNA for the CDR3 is TGCAGCGTCCAAGGACAGGGGGCGAGGGGCTACACCTTC.

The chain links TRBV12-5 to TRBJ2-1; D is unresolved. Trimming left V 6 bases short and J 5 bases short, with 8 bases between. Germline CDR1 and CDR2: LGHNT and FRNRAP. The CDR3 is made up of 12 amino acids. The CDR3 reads CASGSAHNEQFF. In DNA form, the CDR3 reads TGTGCTAGTGGCTCAGCCCACAATGAGCAGTTCTTC.

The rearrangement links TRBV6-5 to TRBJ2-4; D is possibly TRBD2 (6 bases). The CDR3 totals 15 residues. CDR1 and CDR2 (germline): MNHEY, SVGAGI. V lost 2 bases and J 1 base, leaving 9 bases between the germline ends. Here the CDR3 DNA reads TGTGCCAGCAGTTACGCCCGGGGGGCCAAAAACATTCAGTACTTC. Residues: CASSYARGAKNIQYF.

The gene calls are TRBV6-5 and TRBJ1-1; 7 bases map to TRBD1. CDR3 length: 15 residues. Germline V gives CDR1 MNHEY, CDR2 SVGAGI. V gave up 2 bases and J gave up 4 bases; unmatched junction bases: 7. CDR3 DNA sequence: TGTGCCAGCAGTTACACCTCGACAGGGACCACTGAAGCTTTCTTT. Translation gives CASSYTSTGTTEAFF.

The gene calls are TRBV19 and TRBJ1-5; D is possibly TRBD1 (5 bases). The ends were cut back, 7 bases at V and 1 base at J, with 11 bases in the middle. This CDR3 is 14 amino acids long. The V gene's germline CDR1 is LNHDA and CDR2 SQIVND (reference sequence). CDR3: CASKGRGSNQPQHF. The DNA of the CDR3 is TGTGCCAGTAAGGGGAGGGGCAGCAATCAGCCCCAGCATTTT.

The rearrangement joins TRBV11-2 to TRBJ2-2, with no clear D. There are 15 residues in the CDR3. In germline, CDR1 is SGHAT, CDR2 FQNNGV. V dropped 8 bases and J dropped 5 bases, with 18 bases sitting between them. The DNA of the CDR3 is TGTGCCAGCGCCTCTGGTGTCCTGTTTACCGGGGAGCTGTTTTTT. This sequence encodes CASASGVLFTGELFF.

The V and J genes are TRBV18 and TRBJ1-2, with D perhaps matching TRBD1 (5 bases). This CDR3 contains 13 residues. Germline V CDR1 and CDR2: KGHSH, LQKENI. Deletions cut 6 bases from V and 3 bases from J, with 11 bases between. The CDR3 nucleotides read TGTGCCAGCTCGTCCGCGGGGGACTATGGCTACACCTTC. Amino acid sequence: CASSSAGDYGYTF.

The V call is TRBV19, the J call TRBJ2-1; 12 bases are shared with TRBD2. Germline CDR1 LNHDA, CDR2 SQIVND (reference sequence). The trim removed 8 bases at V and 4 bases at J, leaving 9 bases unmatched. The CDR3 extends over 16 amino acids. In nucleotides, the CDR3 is TGTGCCAGTCAGAGGGCACTAGCGGGAGGTTACAATGAGCAGTTCTTC. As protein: CASQRALAGGYNEQFF.

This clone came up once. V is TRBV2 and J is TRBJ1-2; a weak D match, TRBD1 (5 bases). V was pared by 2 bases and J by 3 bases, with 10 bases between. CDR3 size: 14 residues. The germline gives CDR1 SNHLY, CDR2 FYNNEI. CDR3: CASSELRGDYGYTF. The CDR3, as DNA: TGTGCCAGCAGTGAACTTCGGGGGGACTATGGCTACACCTTC. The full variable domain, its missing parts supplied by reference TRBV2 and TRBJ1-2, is EPEVTQTPSHQVTQMGQEVILRCVPISNHLYFYWYRQILGQKVEFLVSFYNNEISEKSEIFDDQFSVERPDGSNFTLKIRSTKLEDSAMYFCASSELRGDYGYTFGSGTRLTVV.

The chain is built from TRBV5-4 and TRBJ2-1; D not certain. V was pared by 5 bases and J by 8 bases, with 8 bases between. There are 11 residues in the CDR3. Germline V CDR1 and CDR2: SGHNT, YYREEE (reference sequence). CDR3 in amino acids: CASRTGDEQFF. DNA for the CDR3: TGTGCCAGCAGGACTGGGGATGAGCAGTTCTTC.

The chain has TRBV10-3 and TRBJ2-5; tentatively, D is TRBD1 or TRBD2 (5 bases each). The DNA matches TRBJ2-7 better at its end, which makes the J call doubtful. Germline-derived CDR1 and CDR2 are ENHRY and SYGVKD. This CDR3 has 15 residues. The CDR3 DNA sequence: TGTGCCATCAGCCAAAGCCGGGACCACACCTACGAGCAGTACTTC. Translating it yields CAISQSRDHTYEQYF.

The CDR3 sequence is CASVLAGDPGTDTQYF. CDR3 sequence (DNA): TGTGCCAGCGTCCTAGCGGGAGACCCAGGTACAGATACGCAGTATTTT. The rearrangement joins TRBV7-2 to TRBJ2-3; the match to TRBD2 covers 10 bases. From germline, CDR1 is SGHTA and CDR2 FQGNSA. V lost 8 bases and J lost 3; bases outside the gene matches: 11. This CDR3 spans 16 amino acids.